The rows below give T cell receptor beta chains drawn from one sample of a study of shared clonotypes between healthy human individuals. TCRdb keeps only in-frame clones here, not all; method: immunoSEQ multiplex PCR. The sample has 2 million to 3 million clones, over 85% seen once. Specimen: naive CD4+ T cells from PBMCs. The receptors originated from a man between 18 and 29 years old in good health. Some clones in this sample may be carry-over from other donors' samples. CDR3s include the opening cysteine and the closing phenylalanine or tryptophan. Fields, in order: D gene, V gene, J gene, clone size, CDR3 protein, CDR3 DNA. A D gene is named only where the DNA matches it firmly. Clone size is shown for a subset of rows, as once, few, many or a class of expanded clone.

d_call: .
v_call: TRBV29-1
j_call: TRBJ2-1
clone_size: .
cdr3_aa: CSSRLAYNEQFF
cdr3_nt: TGCAGCTCCCGACTAGCCTACAATGAGCAGTTCTTC

d_call: .
v_call: TRBV5-1
j_call: TRBJ2-1
clone_size: .
cdr3_aa: CASSDPNYGTSNEQFF
cdr3_nt: TGCGCCAGCAGCGATCCAAATTATGGGACTTCCAATGAGCAGTTCTTC

d_call: TRBD1
v_call: TRBV18
j_call: TRBJ1-4
clone_size: .
cdr3_aa: CASAGTDQKLFF
cdr3_nt: TGTGCCAGCGCCGGGACAGACCAAAAACTGTTTTTT

d_call: TRBD1
v_call: TRBV9
j_call: TRBJ1-5
clone_size: .
cdr3_aa: CASSVGQGDQPQHF
cdr3_nt: TGTGCCAGCAGCGTAGGACAGGGCGACCAGCCCCAGCATTTT

d_call: TRBD1
v_call: TRBV7-9
j_call: TRBJ1-2
clone_size: .
cdr3_aa: CASSLEFAGTGGGGYTF
cdr3_nt: TGTGCCAGCAGCTTAGAATTTGCCGGGACAGGGGGTGGAGGCTACACCTTC

d_call: .
v_call: TRBV28
j_call: TRBJ2-2
clone_size: .
cdr3_aa: CASRGAGTVSSGELFF
cdr3_nt: TGTGCCAGCAGGGGGGCGGGGACAGTCTCTTCCGGGGAGCTGTTTTTT

d_call: .
v_call: TRBV5-1
j_call: TRBJ2-5
clone_size: .
cdr3_aa: CASSLAGFPWETQYF
cdr3_nt: TGCGCCAGCAGCTTGGCTGGGTTCCCGTGGGAGACCCAGTACTTC

d_call: TRBD2
v_call: TRBV5-1
j_call: TRBJ2-7
clone_size: .
cdr3_aa: CASSLRTSGRSPSYEQYF
cdr3_nt: TGCGCCAGCAGCTTGAGGACTAGCGGGAGAAGTCCCTCCTACGAGCAGTACTTC

d_call: .
v_call: TRBV7-2
j_call: TRBJ2-7
clone_size: .
cdr3_aa: CASKREVNGNYEQYF
cdr3_nt: TGTGCCAGCAAACGAGAAGTTAACGGAAACTACGAGCAGTACTTC

d_call: TRBD1
v_call: TRBV15
j_call: TRBJ2-5
clone_size: .
cdr3_aa: CATGTGGLETQYF
cdr3_nt: TGTGCCACCGGGACAGGGGGCTTAGAGACCCAGTACTTC

d_call: TRBD2
v_call: TRBV6-5
j_call: TRBJ2-5
clone_size: .
cdr3_aa: CASSLLTSGAKETQYF
cdr3_nt: TGTGCCAGCAGTTTACTAACTAGCGGGGCAAAAGAGACCCAGTACTTC

d_call: TRBD1
v_call: TRBV15
j_call: TRBJ1-2
clone_size: .
cdr3_aa: CATKTGDRYGYTF
cdr3_nt: TGTGCCACCAAAACAGGGGATCGGTATGGCTACACCTTC

d_call: TRBD2
v_call: TRBV7-9
j_call: TRBJ2-3
clone_size: .
cdr3_aa: CASSLGTSVVTDTQYF
cdr3_nt: TGTGCCAGCAGCTTAGGAACTAGCGTAGTCACAGATACGCAGTATTTT

d_call: TRBD2
v_call: TRBV15
j_call: TRBJ2-3
clone_size: .
cdr3_aa: CATSRGLAGLTDTQYF
cdr3_nt: TGTGCCACCAGCCGAGGACTAGCCGGGCTGACAGATACGCAGTATTTT

d_call: .
v_call: TRBV27
j_call: TRBJ1-5
clone_size: few
cdr3_aa: CASSLSSNQPQHF
cdr3_nt: TGTGCCAGCAGTTTATCCAGCAATCAGCCCCAGCATTTT

d_call: .
v_call: TRBV27
j_call: TRBJ2-7
clone_size: .
cdr3_aa: CASSLATSVRQYF
cdr3_nt: TGTGCCAGCAGTTTAGCCACCTCGGTGCGGCAGTACTTC

d_call: TRBD2
v_call: TRBV10-3
j_call: TRBJ2-1
clone_size: .
cdr3_aa: CAIRTSAGYNEQFF
cdr3_nt: TGTGCCATCAGAACTAGCGCAGGTTACAATGAGCAGTTCTTC

d_call: .
v_call: TRBV6-4
j_call: TRBJ1-1
clone_size: .
cdr3_aa: CASSLTSGAEAFF
cdr3_nt: TGTGCCAGCAGTTTAACATCGGGGGCTGAAGCTTTCTTT

d_call: TRBD2
v_call: TRBV19
j_call: TRBJ2-3
clone_size: .
cdr3_aa: CASSIPSGRGADTQYF
cdr3_nt: TGTGCCAGTAGTATCCCTAGCGGGAGAGGTGCAGATACGCAGTATTTT

d_call: .
v_call: TRBV2
j_call: TRBJ1-1
clone_size: .
cdr3_aa: CASSVGINTEAFF
cdr3_nt: TGTGCCAGCAGTGTCGGAATTAACACTGAAGCTTTCTTT

d_call: .
v_call: TRBV5-1
j_call: TRBJ1-2
clone_size: .
cdr3_aa: CASSLTGSPNYGYTF
cdr3_nt: TGCGCCAGCAGCCTTACAGGGTCCCCTAACTATGGCTACACCTTC

d_call: .
v_call: TRBV28
j_call: TRBJ2-5
clone_size: .
cdr3_aa: CASSHGGLGETQYF
cdr3_nt: TGTGCCAGCAGTCATGGGGGTTTGGGAGAGACCCAGTACTTC

d_call: .
v_call: TRBV6-1
j_call: TRBJ2-4
clone_size: .
cdr3_aa: CASKRDLAKNIQYF
cdr3_nt: TGTGCCAGCAAAAGGGACCTAGCCAAAAACATTCAGTACTTC

d_call: .
v_call: TRBV28
j_call: TRBJ2-3
clone_size: once
cdr3_aa: CATHTTPTDTQYF
cdr3_nt: TGTGCCACCCACACTACTCCCACAGATACGCAGTATTTT